One sample yielded the 30 T cell receptor beta chains listed below, sequenced in a study of cytomegalovirus exposure and HLA in healthy donors (dated by TCRdb to about 2017). To prepare the library, the immunoSEQ multiplex PCR assay was applied. For the multiplex PCR, a mixture combining 60 forward primers for TCR Vbeta segments and 13 reverse primers for TCR Jbeta segments was used. The table was pulled from immuneACCESS by TCRdb, which kept in-frame rearrangements only. Such tables lose some clones; where checked, under half of the loss comes from unresolved V genes, and the rest has no known cause. In all, the sample holds over 150,000 clones, and 77% of those were seen once. The ten top clones hold 3.7% of the sample. The sequencing sample was made of PBMCs. The receptors originated from a young man in good health and CMV-seropositive.

The J gene is TRBJ1-5, the V gene TRBV7-2; D gene unclear. Germline loops: CDR1 SGHTA, CDR2 FQGNSA. This CDR3 has 15 residues. Trimming pared 4 bases from V and 5 bases from J, leaving 15 bases between. CDR3 amino acids: CASSSAGSFHQPQHF. The CDR3 DNA follows: TGTGCCAGCAGCTCAGCCGGGTCATTCCATCAGCCCCAGCATTTT.

This clone was found a few times. The chain uses TRBV29-1 and TRBJ2-7; 7 bases match TRBD1. The junction had 21 bases not matched to a gene; V was cut back by 1 base and J by 6 bases. This CDR3 region has 18 residues. Germline values: CDR1 SQVTM, CDR2 ANQGSEA. The CDR3 protein is CSVEAGRGKLGSATEQYF. CDR3 DNA: TGCAGCGTTGAAGCTGGCAGGGGGAAACTAGGTTCCGCCACCGAGCAGTACTTC.

The rearrangement joins TRBV30 to TRBJ2-5, with 8 bases lining up with TRBD2. Germline-derived CDR1 and CDR2 are GTSNPN and SVGIG (reference sequence). With V trimmed by 4 bases and J by 0 bases, 7 bases remained unmatched. CDR3 length: 15 amino acids. Written as DNA, the CDR3 is TGTGCCTGGAAGATTAGCGGGGAGTACCAAGAGACCCAGTACTTC. This encodes CAWKISGEYQETQYF.

V usage is TRBV7-2 and J usage is TRBJ2-7, with TRBD1 as a possible D gene (6 bases). CDR3 length: 15 amino acids. CDR1 and CDR2 from the germline V gene are SGHTA and FQGNSA. Deletions cut 5 bases from V and 4 bases from J, with 18 bases between. The CDR3, as DNA: TGTGCCAGCAGCGCCGGGACAATTATGGGATACGAGCAGTACTTC. Protein product: CASSAGTIMGYEQYF.

The CDR3, as DNA: TGTGCCAGCAGTCTAGCCGGGACAGGGGGCTACTATGGCTACACCTTC. Amino acid sequence: CASSLAGTGGYYGYTF. The chain couples TRBV28 to TRBJ1-2; 12 bases agree with TRBD1. Germline-derived CDR1 and CDR2 are MDHEN and SYDVKM. V was pared by 5 bases and J by 3 bases, with 7 bases of the junction left unmatched. CDR3 length: 16 amino acids.

V is TRBV6-1 and J is TRBJ2-1; a possible D gene is TRBD1 (6 bases). This CDR3 is 13 amino acids long. In germline, CDR1 is MNHNS, CDR2 SASEGT. The germline V and J ends were trimmed by 4 bases and 5 bases, with 9 bases remaining between them. CDR3 nucleotide sequence: TGTGCCAGCAGTGTGGCAGGGGACAATGAGCAGTTCTTC. This translates into CASSVAGDNEQFF.

The chain links TRBV27 to TRBJ2-3; 8 positions match TRBD2. Trimming removed 2 bases from V and 2 bases from J; junction bases left unmatched: 9. Germline V gene data show CDR1 as MNHEY and CDR2 as SMNVEV (reference sequence). CDR3 length: 17 amino acids. CDR3 nucleotides: TGTGCCAGCAGTTTAAGTACGGTAGCGGGGATCACAGATACGCAGTATTTT. It encodes CASSLSTVAGITDTQYF.

Written as DNA, the CDR3 is TGCAGCGTTGTACAGGGTCCCTACGAGCAGTACTTC. As protein: CSVVQGPYEQYF. The chain joins TRBV29-1 to TRBJ2-7, with a tentative D call TRBD1 (6 bases). With 4 bases removed from V and 2 bases from J, the gap between germline ends came to 9 bases. The germline gives CDR1 SQVTM, CDR2 ANQGSEA. This CDR3 region has 12 residues.

V gene TRBV27 combines with J gene TRBJ1-1; TRBD1 matches 7 bases. The germline gives CDR1 MNHEY, CDR2 SMNVEV (reference sequence). The CDR3 sequence is 16 residues long. The J segment lost 2 bases and the V segment lost 5 bases, leaving 11 bases of the junction unmatched. The CDR3 sequence: CASSPPEGAGNTEAFF. The CDR3 DNA sequence: TGTGCCAGCAGTCCCCCGGAGGGGGCGGGAAACACTGAAGCTTTCTTT.

The chain couples TRBV5-4 to TRBJ2-1; 8 bases agree with TRBD1. The length of the CDR3 is 14 residues. V dropped 0 bases and J dropped 8; count of bases not matched to a gene: 4. Germline CDR1 SGHNT, CDR2 YYREEE (reference sequence). This CDR3 reads CASSLGTGPDEQFF. CDR3 DNA sequence: TGTGCCAGCAGCTTGGGGACAGGGCCGGATGAGCAGTTCTTC. Based on the CDR3 plus reference TRBV5-4 and TRBJ2-1, the full variable domain is ETGVTQSPTHLIKTRGQQVTLRCSSQSGHNTVSWYQQALGQGPQFIFQYYREEENGRGNFPPRFSGLQFPNYSSELNVNALELDDSALYLCASSLGTGPDEQFFGPGTRLTVL.

This clone was found a few times. The V gene is TRBV9, the J gene TRBJ2-1; 8 bases line up with TRBD1. Germline V gene data show CDR1 as SGDLS and CDR2 as YYNGEE. CDR3 length: 16 amino acids. V shed 0 bases, J shed 6 bases, and the junction held 8 bases outside the gene matches. The chain's CDR3 is CASSVAPGGWGNEQFF. CDR3 in DNA: TGTGCCAGCAGCGTAGCCCCAGGGGGCTGGGGCAATGAGCAGTTCTTC.

The CDR3: CASSPTGGPGYEQYF. The CDR3 nucleotides read TGTGCCAGCAGCCCAACAGGGGGTCCGGGCTACGAGCAGTACTTC. The chain carries TRBV5-5 and TRBJ2-7, with 8 positions matching TRBD1. Germline assignment: CDR1 SGHKS and CDR2 YYEKEE (reference sequence). The CDR3 contains 15 residues. V gave up 4 bases and J gave up 3 bases; unmatched junction bases: 9.

There are a few counts of this clone. The chain couples TRBV19 to TRBJ1-5, with TRBD1 matching 7 bases. This CDR3 has 15 residues. Looked up from germline, CDR1 is LNHDA and CDR2 is SQIVND (reference sequence). V shed 5 bases and J 2 bases; nucleotides not matched to a gene: 6. The CDR3 loop is CASSPQGSGNQPQHF. CDR3 nucleotide sequence: TGTGCCAGTAGTCCACAGGGGTCGGGCAATCAGCCCCAGCATTTT.

J is TRBJ1-1 and V is TRBV30; the D gene is possibly TRBD1 (5 bases). Trimming shortened V by 6 bases and J by 1 base, and 15 bases separated the two germline ends. The CDR3 runs to 14 residues. CDR1 is GTSNPN, CDR2 SVGIG, per germline (reference sequence). CDR3 sequence reads: CACTFGDWNTEAFF. The DNA of the CDR3 is TGTGCCTGTACCTTCGGGGACTGGAACACTGAAGCTTTCTTT. Based on the CDR3 plus reference TRBV30 and TRBJ1-1, the full variable domain is SQTIHQWPATLVQPVGSPLSLECTVEGTSNPNLYWYRQAAGRGLQLLFYSVGIGQISSEVPQNLSASRPQDRQFILSSKKLLLSDSGFYLCACTFGDWNTEAFFGQGTRLTVV.

This clone was seen only once. The chain recombines TRBV7-8 with TRBJ2-1; unclear D gene. The ends were cut back, 6 bases at V and 7 bases at J, with 13 bases in the middle. Germline CDR1 reads SGHVS; CDR2 reads FQNEAQ. The CDR3 consists of 13 residues. In nucleotides, the CDR3 is TGTGCCAGCAGATTTCTCCTGGAGAATGAGCAGTTCTTC. Its protein is CASRFLLENEQFF.

The V and J genes are TRBV30 and TRBJ2-7, with D possibly matching TRBD1 (7 bases). Looked up from germline, CDR1 is GTSNPN and CDR2 is SVGIG (reference sequence). This CDR3 is 12 amino acids long. The V and J ends lost 8 bases and 6 bases respectively, with 17 bases between them. The CDR3 nucleotides read TGTGCCCGCCGCAGGGGGGAACTCGAGCAGTACTTC. It specifies CARRRGELEQYF.

The chain employs TRBV6-5 and TRBJ2-7, with D perhaps matching TRBD2 (5 bases). From germline, CDR1 is MNHEY and CDR2 SVGAGI. The CDR3 totals 14 residues. V lost 2 bases and J 1 base, leaving 9 bases between the germline ends. The CDR3 nucleotides read TGTGCCAGCAGTTACATGACGGGGTCCTACGAGCAGTACTTC. Protein sequence: CASSYMTGSYEQYF.

Points on this clone: Different DNA sequences within this sample yield the same CDR3. The genes are TRBV5-1 and TRBJ2-7; 8 bases fit TRBD1. The germline CDR1 and CDR2 sequences are SGHRS and YFSETQ. J was trimmed by 2 bases and V by 4 bases; bases with no gene match: 5. The CDR3 has 14 residues. CDR3 DNA: TGCGCCAGCAGCACCGGACAGGGAGCCTACGAGCAGTACTTC. It yields the protein CASSTGQGAYEQYF.

This chain connects TRBV18 to TRBJ1-1; D not certain. In germline, CDR1 is KGHSH, CDR2 LQKENI. V lost 1 base to trimming and J lost 3 bases, with 12 bases between them. This CDR3 has 15 amino acids. The CDR3 DNA follows: TGTGCCAGCTCACCACAATCGGTGGGCGACACTGAAGCTTTCTTT. It encodes CASSPQSVGDTEAFF.

V gene TRBV7-2 combines with J gene TRBJ2-1; tentatively, D is TRBD2 (7 bases). The germline V gene has CDR1 SGHTA and CDR2 FQGNSA. Trimming left V 2 bases short and J 1 base short, with 12 bases between. This CDR3 spans 16 amino acids. DNA for the CDR3: TGTGCCAGCAGCTTACCGGGGGGCGGATCCTACAATGAGCAGTTCTTC. Protein sequence: CASSLPGGGSYNEQFF.

The chain joins TRBV7-9 to TRBJ2-2, with D hard to call. This CDR3 contains 12 residues. The ends were cut back, 7 bases at V and 3 bases at J, with 6 bases in the middle. Germline CDR1 and CDR2: SEHNR and FQNEAQ (reference sequence). CDR3 in DNA: TGTGCCAGCATCCGAGACACCGGGGAGCTGTTTTTT. Protein sequence: CASIRDTGELFF. Looking up the rest from reference TRBV7-9 and TRBJ2-2 gives the full variable domain: DTGVSQNPRHKITKRGQNVTFRCDPISEHNRLYWYRQTLGQGPEFLTYFQNEAQLEKSRLLSDRFSAERPKGSFSTLEIQRTEQGDSAMYLCASIRDTGELFFGEGSRLTVL.

V gene TRBV10-3 combines with J gene TRBJ2-3; 10 bases agree with TRBD2. This CDR3 contains 18 residues. The junction had 9 bases not matched to a gene; V was cut back by 0 bases and J by 3 bases. CDR1 is ENHRY, CDR2 SYGVKD, per germline. CDR3 bases: TGTGCCATCAGTGAGTCGGAGGGAGCGGGGGGGCCAACAGATACGCAGTATTTT. Protein: CAISESEGAGGPTDTQYF.

The V and J genes are TRBV6-1 and TRBJ1-6; the D is unclear. The germline CDR1 and CDR2 sequences are MNHNS and SASEGT. V was shortened by 4 bases and J by 0 bases, with 7 bases between the two germline ends. The CDR3 extends over 15 amino acids. This CDR3 is CASSAGSSYNSPLHF. The CDR3 nucleotides are TGTGCCAGCAGTGCTGGTAGCTCCTATAATTCACCCCTCCACTTT.

This clone was seen a few times. This rearrangement joins TRBV5-4 to TRBJ1-2, with 9 positions matching TRBD1. The CDR3 extends over 15 amino acids. CDR1 is SGHNT, CDR2 YYREEE, per germline (reference sequence). The V and J ends lost 4 bases and 8 bases, in that order; junction bases with no gene match: 12. CDR3 in amino acids: CASSTGQGDFLGYTF. The CDR3 DNA sequence: TGTGCCAGCAGCACGGGACAGGGCGATTTTCTGGGCTACACCTTC. The entire variable domain, with the rest obtained from reference TRBV5-4 and TRBJ1-2, is as follows: ETGVTQSPTHLIKTRGQQVTLRCSSQSGHNTVSWYQQALGQGPQFIFQYYREEENGRGNFPPRFSGLQFPNYSSELNVNALELDDSALYLCASSTGQGDFLGYTFGSGTRLTVV.

The genes are TRBV7-6 and TRBJ1-6; a possible D gene is TRBD1 (5 bases). V was pared by 4 bases and J by 6 bases, with 16 bases between. This CDR3 is built from 16 residues. In germline, CDR1 is SGHVS, CDR2 FNYEAQ. CDR3 sequence reads: CASSSELGASNSPLHF. The CDR3 bases are TGTGCCAGCAGCTCGGAGCTAGGGGCTAGTAATTCACCCCTCCACTTT.

This clone was detected a few times. The rearrangement links TRBV11-3 to TRBJ2-1; possible D gene TRBD1, 5 bases. This CDR3 comprises 12 residues. Germline V lookup: CDR1 SGHNT, CDR2 YENEEA. Deletions cut 4 bases from V and 7 bases from J, with 8 bases between. The CDR3 reads CASSWGKNEQFF. The CDR3 coding sequence is TGTGCCAGCAGCTGGGGCAAGAATGAGCAGTTCTTC. Based on the CDR3 plus reference TRBV11-3 and TRBJ2-1, the full variable domain is EAGVVQSPRYKIIEKKQPVAFWCNPISGHNTLYWYLQNLGQGPELLIRYENEEAVDDSQLPKDRFSAERLKGVDSTLKIQPAELGDSAVYLCASSWGKNEQFFGPGTRLTVL.

This clone was seen more than once but under ten times. The V call is TRBV5-1, the J call TRBJ2-7; TRBD1 agrees at 11 bases. With 4 bases clipped from V and 6 bases from J, the junction kept 6 bases outside the gene matches. This CDR3 comprises 14 residues. CDR1 and CDR2 (germline): SGHRS, YFSETQ. DNA for the CDR3: TGCGCCAGCAGCGGGACAGGGGGTGACATCGAGCAGTACTTC. Protein: CASSGTGGDIEQYF. The full variable domain, in which reference TRBV5-1 and TRBJ2-7 provide the parts outside the CDR3, is KAGVTQTPRYLIKTRGQQVTLSCSPISGHRSVSWYQQTPGQGLQFLFEYFSETQRNKGNFPGRFSGRQFSNSRSEMNVSTLELGDSALYLCASSGTGGDIEQYFGPGTRLTVT.

The chain employs TRBV27 and TRBJ2-7; D perhaps matches TRBD1 (5 bases). This CDR3 is built from 15 residues. V gave up 9 bases and J gave up 1 base, with 19 bases separating them. The germline V gene encodes CDR1 MNHEY and CDR2 SMNVEV (reference sequence). The CDR3 loop is CASKDGLGASYEQYF. DNA of the CDR3: TGTGCCAGTAAGGACGGGCTTGGGGCTTCCTACGAGCAGTACTTC.

A few counts support this clone. The V gene is TRBV6-1, the J gene TRBJ1-5; perhaps TRBD1 as D (5 bases). This CDR3 region has 15 residues. Looked up from germline, CDR1 is MNHNS and CDR2 is SASEGT. Trimming left V 0 bases short and J 3 bases short, with 9 bases between. The CDR3 reads CASSEALGPNQPQHF. CDR3 sequence (DNA): TGTGCCAGCAGTGAAGCATTGGGGCCCAATCAGCCCCAGCATTTT.

This clone was counted a single time. The chain couples TRBV7-8 to TRBJ2-7; 10 bases match TRBD1. Germline CDR1 is SGHVS and CDR2 is FQNEAQ. The CDR3 runs to 15 residues. Losses at the gene ends were 3 bases for V and 1 base for J; bases not matched to a gene: 3. CDR3 coding DNA: TGTGCCAGCAGCTTGACAGGGGGCGAATCCTACGAGCAGTACTTC. It is translated as CASSLTGGESYEQYF.